These T cell receptor beta chains were read from a single sample in a study of T cell changes during pregnancy in multiple sclerosis. Sequencing was performed with immunoSEQ multiplex PCR; in TCRdb, only in-frame clones are kept and a portion is missing. The sample has approximately 100,000 clones, 91% seen once; the top ten hold about 3.5%. Sequencing used peripheral blood, obtained after pregnancy. Receptor source: a female donor with multiple sclerosis, enrolled in a pregnancy study. Each CDR3 is given with its conserved first and last residue. Fields, in order: J gene, V gene, D gene, clone size, CDR3 protein. A D gene is named only where the DNA matches it firmly. Some rows mark clone size as missing; the rest say once, few, many or name a class of expanded clone.

j_call: TRBJ2-5
v_call: TRBV11-2
d_call: TRBD2
clone_size: .
cdr3_aa: CASSPRRTSGTETQYF

j_call: TRBJ2-2
v_call: TRBV4-1
d_call: .
clone_size: .
cdr3_aa: CASSQEPGEPGELFF

j_call: TRBJ1-2
v_call: TRBV27
d_call: TRBD1
clone_size: .
cdr3_aa: CASSSDRGENGYTF

j_call: TRBJ1-2
v_call: TRBV2
d_call: TRBD1
clone_size: .
cdr3_aa: CASSGGTGDSYGYTF

j_call: TRBJ2-1
v_call: TRBV5-1
d_call: .
clone_size: once
cdr3_aa: CASTWNGGEQFF

j_call: TRBJ2-2
v_call: TRBV7-9
d_call: .
clone_size: .
cdr3_aa: CASIQQGITGELFF

j_call: TRBJ1-1
v_call: TRBV19
d_call: .
clone_size: .
cdr3_aa: CATRLGEGAFF

j_call: TRBJ1-1
v_call: TRBV19
d_call: TRBD1
clone_size: .
cdr3_aa: CASWDRGRTEAFF

j_call: TRBJ1-2
v_call: TRBV29-1
d_call: TRBD1
clone_size: once
cdr3_aa: CSVVDRADYGYTF

j_call: TRBJ1-6
v_call: TRBV15
d_call: .
clone_size: .
cdr3_aa: CATTGEGGSPLHF

j_call: TRBJ2-7
v_call: TRBV13
d_call: TRBD1
clone_size: .
cdr3_aa: CASSPRDRGYEQYF

j_call: TRBJ1-1
v_call: TRBV7-3
d_call: .
clone_size: .
cdr3_aa: CASWGRFRNTEAFF

j_call: TRBJ1-1
v_call: TRBV6-6
d_call: TRBD1
clone_size: .
cdr3_aa: CASRTNRDRGETEAFF

j_call: TRBJ2-7
v_call: TRBV7-3
d_call: TRBD1
clone_size: .
cdr3_aa: CASSRTGGSYEQYF

j_call: TRBJ1-2
v_call: TRBV27
d_call: .
clone_size: few
cdr3_aa: CASSYGQTNYGYTF

j_call: TRBJ2-2
v_call: TRBV2
d_call: .
clone_size: once
cdr3_aa: CASRVNRVLNTGELFF

j_call: TRBJ1-1
v_call: TRBV19
d_call: .
clone_size: .
cdr3_aa: CASSMGARNTEAFF

j_call: TRBJ2-1
v_call: TRBV7-9
d_call: TRBD2
clone_size: .
cdr3_aa: CASSFVTGGDVEQFF

j_call: TRBJ2-3
v_call: TRBV5-1
d_call: TRBD2
clone_size: .
cdr3_aa: CASSYPVGGGREDTQYF

j_call: TRBJ2-2
v_call: TRBV5-1
d_call: TRBD1
clone_size: .
cdr3_aa: CASSLARTGLGELFF

j_call: TRBJ2-7
v_call: TRBV2
d_call: .
clone_size: .
cdr3_aa: CASTQGAFSSYEQYF

j_call: TRBJ2-3
v_call: TRBV4-1
d_call: TRBD2
clone_size: .
cdr3_aa: CASSQESSGGTDTQYF

j_call: TRBJ2-1
v_call: TRBV7-2
d_call: .
clone_size: .
cdr3_aa: CASSSNTRRRVIEQFF

j_call: TRBJ1-2
v_call: TRBV29-1
d_call: .
clone_size: .
cdr3_aa: CSVDSGNYGYTF

j_call: TRBJ1-1
v_call: TRBV5-4
d_call: .
clone_size: .
cdr3_aa: CASSLQGTPSLREAFF

j_call: TRBJ1-2
v_call: TRBV9
d_call: .
clone_size: once
cdr3_aa: CASSPGQLKMAF

j_call: TRBJ1-4
v_call: TRBV5-4
d_call: .
clone_size: .
cdr3_aa: CASSLAGAGDEKLFF

j_call: TRBJ2-1
v_call: TRBV4-1
d_call: TRBD2
clone_size: .
cdr3_aa: CASSQGVAGVNNEQFF

j_call: TRBJ2-1
v_call: TRBV5-1
d_call: TRBD2
clone_size: once
cdr3_aa: CASSGRLAGTYNEQFF

j_call: TRBJ2-7
v_call: TRBV7-2
d_call: TRBD1
clone_size: .
cdr3_aa: CASTRQGFDEQYF

j_call: TRBJ2-1
v_call: TRBV19
d_call: TRBD1
clone_size: .
cdr3_aa: CASSKTGGGLGEQFF

j_call: TRBJ2-7
v_call: TRBV27
d_call: .
clone_size: .
cdr3_aa: CATTRGEGSSYEQYF

j_call: TRBJ1-4
v_call: TRBV6-1
d_call: .
clone_size: .
cdr3_aa: CASSEPGGEEKLFF